This T cell receptor (beta chain) was documented in a study of T cell responses to AZD1222 COVID-19 vaccine. Repertoires were generated with immunoSEQ multiplex PCR, while TCRdb's copy carries only in-frame clones and drops some. Of tens of thousands of clones in the sample, 86% were seen once. CDR1 is SGDLS, CDR2 YYNGEE, per germline. The CDR3 totals 14 residues. The V and J ends lost 3 bases and 5 bases, in that order; junction bases with no gene match: 4. About this clone: Antigen: not known.

Study-wide findings and caveats: Spike-wide coverage was observed for vaccine-associated CD4 TCRs, with dominant responses at 160-218 and 743-854. Among the donors, most were white British and more were female, and clonal diversity was possibly underestimated. AZD1222 recipients seropositive at baseline numbered only six or seven.

The chain joins TRBV9 to TRBJ1-4; 7 bases match TRBD1. The sequencing here drew on peripheral blood, taken on day 0 of AZD1222 vaccination. This TCR was recovered from an adult in good health. CDR3 protein: CASSGGTANEKLFF. The CDR3, as DNA: TGTGCCAGCAGCGGCGGGACAGCAAATGAAAAACTGTTTTTT.